This TCR beta chain was recovered during a study of cytomegalovirus exposure and HLA in healthy donors. Study observations and caveats: Later analysis indicated greater clonal expansion among HLA-associated TCR beta chains than among equally common other chains.

A note on this clone: Its target is not known.

The CDR3 loop spans 14 amino acids. Germline-derived CDR1 and CDR2 are SNHLY and FYNNEI. V dropped 5 bases and J dropped 0 bases, with 8 bases sitting between them. PCR employed 60 Vbeta and 13 Jbeta primers. Generated by immunoSEQ multiplex PCR, the TCRdb table keeps only in-frame clones and is missing some. The sample holds roughly 100,000 clones, over 75% seen once. This sequence joins TRBV2 and TRBJ2-1, with D hard to call. The sequencing input was PBMCs. This TCR derives from a man in his forties in good health and CMV-seropositive. As DNA, the CDR3 is TGTGCCAGCAGTTCAGAAAGCTCCTACAATGAGCAGTTCTTC. Translated, it gives CASSSESSYNEQFF.